The sequence of this T cell receptor beta chain was determined in a study of T-cell reconstitution after alpha-beta-depleted transplantation in children. Study results and limitations: Several hundred graft clones that had expanded were reportedly the source of alpha-beta T cells about two months after transplant. Newly generated T cells supplied most T-cell counts and diversity one year post-transplant.

V was cut by 5 bases and J by 4 bases, with 12 bases left in between. CDR1 is SGHTS, CDR2 YDEGEE, per germline. The CDR3 spans 14 residues. TCRbeta library construction was performed incorporating unique molecular identifiers. Each CDR3 protein is one row after TCRdb ran MiXCR on the PCR reads. The table lists about 97,000 distinct CDR3 sequences, 6% to 9% of them singletons. The count of this clonotype is one. The target antigen is unknown. The genes are TRBV5-8 and TRBJ2-2; D not certain. The TCR sequence derives from a boy between 2 and 10 years old with acute lymphoblastic leukemia, due to receive a stem cell transplant. The material was PBMCs, obtained before TCRalphabeta/CD19-depleted stem cell transplant. This CDR3 reads CASRSGLSTGELFF. The CDR3, as DNA: TGTGCCAGCAGATCCGGTCTCTCCACCGGGGAGCTGTTTTTT.